The rows below give T cell receptor beta chains drawn from one sample of a study of blood T cell repertoires in COVID-19. Using immunoSEQ multiplex PCR, the repertoire was profiled, and TCRdb retains in-frame clones only, with some absent. This sample carries about 100,000 clones, roughly nine tenths of them seen once, and the ten largest clones take roughly 32%. The sample comprised peripheral blood. The receptors come from a woman of 80 years or more with acute or convalescent COVID-19. Each CDR3 is given with its conserved first and last residue.

>TRBJ2-4|TRBV5-1
CASSLGQADIQYF
>TRBJ1-2|TRBV10-1
CASSESRRGGSYGYTF
>TRBJ1-2|TRBV6-5
CASSYSTGNYGYTF
>TRBJ1-1|TRBV30
CAWRLGTLSEAFF
>TRBJ1-6|TRBV6-6
CASSYVYSPLHF
>TRBJ1-4|TRBV7-6
CASSLVSGTGGGEKLFF
>TRBJ1-1|TRBV27
CASSLSPGLNTEAFF
>TRBJ2-2|TRBV7-2
CASSLHRAFNRAGELFF
>TRBJ1-2|TRBV28
CASFTGVEGYTF
>TRBJ1-5|TRBV2
CASSRPPINQPQHF
>TRBJ2-3|TRBV18
CASSPPLRGVVPRKTSTDTQYF
>TRBJ2-1|TRBV24-1
CATSDPDRGNYNEQFF
>TRBJ2-1|TRBV4-3
CASSLGTSGGALYNEQFF
>TRBJ1-2|TRBV4-1
CASSQGQGAYGYTF
>TRBJ2-2|TRBV6-5
CASSPGAGELFF
>TRBJ1-6|TRBV29-1
CSVGTGVYNSPLHF
>TRBJ2-7|TRBV5-1
CASSLAGQGSPYEQYF
>TRBJ2-7|TRBV19
CASSIGQGVAYEQYF
>TRBJ1-4|TRBV13
CASSFRRDRATNEKLFF
>TRBJ2-6|TRBV2
CASSSRGSGANVLTF
>TRBJ2-1|TRBV24-1
CATSDSGGWYNEQFF
>TRBJ2-3|TRBV12-2
CASRDPGGGPSGDTQYF
>TRBJ1-2|TRBV19
CASTSLAAGYNYGYTF
>TRBJ2-3|TRBV11-2
CASSLGTSTDTQYF
>TRBJ1-4|TRBV2
CASSEEGAGEKLFF
>TRBJ2-7|TRBV28
CASRRDRGLYEQYF
>TRBJ1-2|TRBV12-3/TRBV12-4
CASSPTYRVVYTF
>TRBJ1-5|TRBV19
CASTRQVNQPQHF
>TRBJ1-5|TRBV6-1
CASSERGQGYQPQHF
>TRBJ1-1|TRBV7-8
CASSEDRGSEAFF
>TRBJ2-2|TRBV27
CASSLWGQASGELFF
>TRBJ1-5|TRBV18
CASSPYSNQPQHF
>TRBJ2-1|TRBV5-1
CASTGDNYRNEQFF
>TRBJ1-5|TRBV16
CASSQSRANSNQPQHF
>TRBJ2-1|TRBV10-3
CATNSGTGDTEQFF
>TRBJ2-2|TRBV12-3/TRBV12-4
CASSFGRRGELFF
>TRBJ2-3|TRBV30
CAWSVGSGGTDTQYF
>TRBJ2-2|TRBV6-5
CASSFRDWTGELFF
>TRBJ1-5|TRBV11-2
CASSLGLPGVSNQPQHF
>TRBJ2-1|TRBV5-4
CASSGFQAAKNEQFF
>TRBJ1-5|TRBV7-8
CASSSGGYNQPQHF
>TRBJ2-3|TRBV29-1
CSVTRGRGDTQYF
>TRBJ2-7|TRBV10-1
CASSEGLTYEQYF
>TRBJ1-5|TRBV28
CASSYTGSNQPQHF
>TRBJ1-2|TRBV19
CASSIGDSRGANYGYTF
>TRBJ1-5|TRBV19
CASSISGNQPQHF